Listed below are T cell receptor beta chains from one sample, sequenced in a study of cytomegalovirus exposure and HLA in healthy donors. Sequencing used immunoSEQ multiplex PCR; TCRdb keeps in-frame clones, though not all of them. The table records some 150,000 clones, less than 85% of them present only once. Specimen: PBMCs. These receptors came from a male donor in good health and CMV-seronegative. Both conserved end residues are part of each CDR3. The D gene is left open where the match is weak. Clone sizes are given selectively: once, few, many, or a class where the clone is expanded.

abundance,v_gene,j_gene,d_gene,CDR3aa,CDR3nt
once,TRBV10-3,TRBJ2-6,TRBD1,CAISGTGAAGANVLTF,TGTGCCATCAGCGGGACAGGGGCAGCCGGGGCCAACGTCCTGACTTTC
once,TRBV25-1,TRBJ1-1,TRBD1,CASSEMGYGTVSEAFF,TGTGCCAGCAGTGAAATGGGCTACGGGACAGTCTCTGAAGCTTTCTTT
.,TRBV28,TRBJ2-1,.,CASSLPTRREQFF,TGTGCCAGCAGCCTCCCGACTCGGCGTGAGCAGTTCTTC
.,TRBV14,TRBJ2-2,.,CASSPVLGSGELFF,TGTGCCAGCAGCCCGGTTTTGGGGAGCGGGGAGCTGTTTTTT
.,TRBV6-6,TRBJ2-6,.,CASSSQGSGANVLTF,TGTGCCAGCAGTTCTCAGGGATCTGGGGCCAACGTCCTGACTTTC
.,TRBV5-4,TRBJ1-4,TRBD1,CASSLGGQGQGVEKLFF,TGTGCCAGCAGCTTGGGAGGACAGGGGCAGGGGGTGGAAAAACTGTTTTTT
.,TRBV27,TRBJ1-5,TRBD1,CASSLFARGNQPQHF,TGTGCCAGCAGTTTATTCGCCAGGGGGAATCAGCCCCAGCATTTT
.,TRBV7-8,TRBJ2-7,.,CASSSPPGAGYEQYF,TGTGCCAGCAGCTCCCCCCCAGGCGCGGGTTACGAGCAGTACTTC
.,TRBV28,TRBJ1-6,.,CASCPSSYNSPLHF,TGTGCCAGCTGTCCTAGCTCCTATAATTCACCCCTCCACTTT
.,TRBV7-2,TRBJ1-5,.,CASSEQGISNQPQHF,TGTGCCAGCAGCGAACAGGGCATCAGCAATCAGCCCCAGCATTTT
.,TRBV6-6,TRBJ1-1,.,CASRGQGMAEAFF,TGTGCCAGCAGAGGTCAGGGGATGGCTGAAGCTTTCTTT
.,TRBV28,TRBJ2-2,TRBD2,CASSRLAGLIGTGELFF,TGTGCCAGCAGCCGACTAGCGGGGCTTATAGGAACCGGGGAGCTGTTTTTT
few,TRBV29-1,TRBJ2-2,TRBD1,CSADRDRGGELFF,TGCAGCGCGGACCGGGACAGGGGTGGGGAGCTGTTTTTT
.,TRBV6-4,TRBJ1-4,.,CASRRTPGNEKLFF,TGTGCCAGCAGAAGGACGCCGGGAAATGAAAAACTGTTTTTT
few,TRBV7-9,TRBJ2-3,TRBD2,CASSQTLGGSSDTQYF,TGTGCCAGCAGCCAAACACTCGGGGGGAGCTCAGATACGCAGTATTTT
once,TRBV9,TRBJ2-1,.,CASSPSEQSSYNEQFF,TGTGCCAGCAGCCCTTCGGAGCAGAGCTCCTACAATGAGCAGTTCTTC
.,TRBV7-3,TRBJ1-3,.,CASSYLTGLPGNTIYF,TGTGCCAGCAGTTACCTTACGGGATTACCTGGAAACACCATATATTTT
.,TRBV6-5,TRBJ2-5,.,CASSYWVGLQETQYF,TGTGCCAGCAGTTACTGGGTGGGACTTCAAGAGACCCAGTACTTC
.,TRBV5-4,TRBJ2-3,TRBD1,CASSSGTGRADTQYF,TGTGCCAGCAGCTCCGGGACAGGGAGGGCAGATACGCAGTATTTT
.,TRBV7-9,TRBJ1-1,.,CASSPGALTREAFF,TGTGCCAGCAGCCCAGGGGCCCTCACGCGTGAAGCTTTCTTT
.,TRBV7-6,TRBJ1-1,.,CASTKAGWNTEAFF,TGTGCCAGCACCAAAGCGGGGTGGAACACTGAAGCTTTCTTT
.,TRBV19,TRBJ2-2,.,CASSGLWELFF,TGTGCCAGTTCGGGGTTGTGGGAGCTGTTTTTT
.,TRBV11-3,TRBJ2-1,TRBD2,CASSLSQGREGPFAEQFF,TGTGCCAGCAGCTTGTCACAGGGTCGGGAGGGCCCGTTTGCTGAGCAGTTCTTC
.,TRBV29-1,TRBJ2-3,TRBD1,CSVEGRGQGSWDTQYF,TGCAGCGTTGAGGGTCGCGGACAGGGGAGTTGGGATACGCAGTATTTT
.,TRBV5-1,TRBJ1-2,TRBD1,CASRVTGGISNYGYTF,TGCGCCAGCAGGGTGACAGGGGGCATCTCGAACTATGGCTACACCTTC
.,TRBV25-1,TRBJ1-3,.,CASSVTRTGNTIYF,TGTGCCAGCAGTGTTACAAGAACTGGAAACACCATATATTTT
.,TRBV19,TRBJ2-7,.,CASRTGERNYEQYF,TGTGCCAGTAGGACTGGAGAGCGGAACTACGAGCAGTACTTC
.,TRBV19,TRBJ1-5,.,CASSISAGYNQPQHF,TGTGCCAGTAGTATATCGGCAGGATACAATCAGCCCCAGCATTTT
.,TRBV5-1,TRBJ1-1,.,CASSIGQLNTEAFF,TGCGCCAGCAGCATAGGACAGCTGAACACTGAAGCTTTCTTT
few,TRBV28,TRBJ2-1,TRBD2,CASSSYNGLAEQFF,TGTGCCAGCAGTTCCTATAATGGACTAGCTGAGCAGTTCTTC